These 10 T cell receptor beta chains were all obtained from the same sample, sequenced in a study of blood T cell repertoires in COVID-19. Measured with immunoSEQ multiplex PCR; TCRdb has only the in-frame clones, and not every one. Among more than 150,000 clones listed, 86% were seen once. The specimen sequenced was peripheral blood. Source of these receptors: a man in his 70s with active or convalescent COVID-19.

V and J are TRBV5-1 and TRBJ2-7; D might be TRBD1 (6 bases). The CDR3 is 15 amino acids. In germline, CDR1 is SGHRS, CDR2 YFSETQ. Trimming removed 6 bases at V and 1 base at J, with 17 bases between. CDR3 residues: CASMPWAGASYEQYF. CDR3 sequence (DNA): TGCGCCAGCATGCCCTGGGCAGGGGCTTCCTACGAGCAGTACTTC.

This clone was counted a single time. V is TRBV7-2 and J is TRBJ2-7; 9 nucleotides align to TRBD1. This CDR3 is built from 14 residues. Germline V gives CDR1 SGHTA, CDR2 FQGNSA. Trimming cost V 6 bases and J 3 bases; bases outside gene matches: 6. CDR3 in DNA: TGTGCCAGCAGGTCCGGGACAGGGCTCTACGAGCAGTACTTC. Its protein product is CASRSGTGLYEQYF.

This chain connects TRBV19 to TRBJ1-5, with 8 bases matching TRBD1. The junction had 7 bases not matched to a gene; V was cut back by 3 bases and J by 6 bases. CDR1 LNHDA and CDR2 SQIVND come from the germline V gene (reference sequence). This CDR3 spans 15 amino acids. CDR3 DNA: TGTGCCAGTAGTATCGACAGGGGATGGAGTCAGCCCCAGCATTTT. It codes for CASSIDRGWSQPQHF.

The gene calls are TRBV5-1 and TRBJ1-6; D perhaps matches TRBD1 (6 bases). Between the trimmed V and J ends, which lost 5 bases and 5 bases, there was a span of 17 bases. Germline CDR1 reads SGHRS; CDR2 reads YFSETQ. CDR3 size: 16 residues. Written as DNA, the CDR3 is TGCGCCAGCAGTTCCGGGAGGGGGGCTGATAATTCACCCCTCCACTTT. It yields the protein CASSSGRGADNSPLHF.

Concerning this clone: The same CDR3 arises from other DNA sequences in this sample as well. The J gene is TRBJ2-2, the V gene TRBV24-1, with 8 bases fitting TRBD1. The CDR3 extends over 16 amino acids. Trimming at V came to 3 bases and at J to 1 base, leaving 3 bases not matched to a gene. The germline V gene encodes CDR1 KGHDR and CDR2 SFDVKD. CDR3 in DNA: TGTGCCACCAGTGATCCCGGGACAGGGAACACCGGGGAGCTGTTTTTT. Translated, it gives CATSDPGTGNTGELFF.

The J gene is TRBJ2-5, the V gene TRBV24-1, with 8 nucleotides matching TRBD2. CDR1 is KGHDR, CDR2 SFDVKD, per germline. J lost 0 bases, V lost 2 bases, and 1 base had no gene match. The CDR3 is 15 amino acids. In nucleotides, the CDR3 is TGTGCCACCAGTGATTCTAGCGGGTACCAAGAGACCCAGTACTTC. This gives the protein CATSDSSGYQETQYF.

The table lists this clone with a count of one. The chain uses TRBV28 and TRBJ2-7; TRBD2 aligns across 7 bases. Trimming cost V 3 bases and J 2 bases; bases outside gene matches: 7. The CDR3 sequence is 15 residues long. Germline CDR1 reads MDHEN; CDR2 reads SYDVKM. DNA of the CDR3: TGTGCCAGCAGTTTGTGGCTAGCGGCCACCTACGAGCAGTACTTC. This sequence encodes CASSLWLAATYEQYF.

V and J are TRBV19 and TRBJ2-1; D gene unclear. The CDR3 loop spans 11 amino acids. The V end was cut by 5 bases, the J end by 13 bases, with 12 bases between. Germline V gene lookup returns CDR1 LNHDA and CDR2 SQIVND (reference sequence). The DNA of the CDR3 is TGTGCCAGTAGTCACGGAGAGGCCCAGTTCTTC. It translates to CASSHGEAQFF.

This chain links TRBV28 with TRBJ2-3; 10 positions match TRBD1. CDR3 size: 15 residues. V dropped 3 bases and J dropped 4; count of bases not matched to a gene: 4. Per germline, CDR1 MDHEN and CDR2 SYDVKM. CDR3 sequence: CASSFTGQGPDTQYF. In nucleotides, the CDR3 is TGTGCCAGCAGTTTCACGGGACAGGGGCCAGATACGCAGTATTTT. Using reference TRBV28 and TRBJ2-3 for the parts outside the CDR3, the full variable domain is DVKVTQSSRYLVKRTGEKVFLECVQDMDHENMFWYRQDPGLGLRLIYFSYDVKMKEKGDIPEGYSVSREKKERFSLILESASTNQTSMYLCASSFTGQGPDTQYFGPGTRLTVL.

This sequence joins TRBV7-2 and TRBJ2-2; the match to TRBD2 covers 13 bases. CDR3 size: 16 residues. Losses at the gene ends were 4 bases for V and 6 bases for J; bases not matched to a gene: 5. Germline CDR1 is SGHTA and CDR2 is FQGNSA. The CDR3 sequence is CASSSRTSGGSGELFF. The CDR3 coding sequence is TGTGCCAGCAGCTCGCGGACTAGCGGGGGATCCGGGGAGCTGTTTTTT.